The rows below give T cell receptor beta chains drawn from one sample of a study of T-cell memory formation after mild COVID-19. MiXCR was run by TCRdb on the 5' RACE reads, yielding one entry per CDR3 protein. The sample holds roughly 180,000 distinct CDR3 sequences, approximately 17% seen once. The sequencing input was PBMCs or a T cell subset sorted from them (not recorded which). These receptors were taken from a man aged 18 to 35 who had mild COVID-19 (a few samples of this study predate the infection). Cell type and time point are not known. Both conserved end residues are part of each CDR3. The order of the fields is D gene, CDR3 length, V gene, clone size, J gene, CDR3 DNA, CDR3 protein. The D gene is left open where the match is weak. Size is stated for part of the rows, as once, few or many counts, or as a class when the clone is expanded.

>-|14|TRBV5-1|-|TRBJ1-5
TGCGCCAGCAGCTTGGGGGGGGCGCGTGAGCCCCAGCATTTT
CASSLGGAREPQHF
>-|14|TRBV7-2|many|TRBJ1-1
TGTGCCAGCCGCAGGGAACCCGGAAAACCTGAAGCTTTCTTT
CASRREPGKPEAFF
>-|13|TRBV5-1|few|TRBJ1-4
TGCGCCAGCACCCCGGACAGAAATGAAAAACTGTTTTTT
CASTPDRNEKLFF
>TRBD1|13|TRBV3-1|-|TRBJ1-1
TGTGCCAGCAGCCCCGCTCAGGGGGTAGGAGCTTTCTTT
CASSPAQGVGAFF
>-|13|TRBV4-3|many|TRBJ2-1
TGCGCCAGCAGCCAAGAGCATCAGGGCCCCCAGTTCTTC
CASSQEHQGPQFF
>-|12|TRBV29-1|few|TRBJ2-3
TGCAGCACCGAGGGGGTGGCAGATACGCAGTATTTT
CSTEGVADTQYF
>TRBD2|14|TRBV11-3|-|TRBJ2-3
TGTGCCAGCAGCCGGGGGGGGTTCACAGATACGCAGTATTTT
CASSRGGFTDTQYF
>-|16|TRBV6-6|few|TRBJ2-5
TGTGCCAGCAAGGTCCAACAGGGCAGGGGTCAAGAGACCCAGTACTTC
CASKVQQGRGQETQYF
>-|12|TRBV6-6|few|TRBJ1-1
TGTGCCAGCAGTGGCGGACACCTCGAAGCTTTCTTT
CASSGGHLEAFF
>-|15|TRBV30|many|TRBJ1-2
TGTGCCTGGAGTGTACACAGTAGGGGGTACGGTGGCTACACCTTC
CAWSVHSRGYGGYTF